This section outlines one TCR beta chain sequence together with its context. Many counts were recorded for this clonotype. Its antigen is currently not known. No base qualities exist here, and no much larger clone lies one base off it. TCR alpha and beta CDR3 regions were amplified with the iRepertoire nested amplicon-rescue multiplex PCR (arm-PCR) platform from RNA. For one-step reverse transcription and amplification, 100-400 ng of tissue mRNA or PBMC total RNA was used as input. After bead purification, a secondary multiplex PCR added Illumina adapters, and libraries were gel-purified between 200 and 400 bp. Demultiplexing relied on internal 6-nucleotide barcodes carried by the libraries. Libraries were sequenced on an Illumina MiSeq with 2x220 or 2x250 nucleotide paired-end reads. The study's own analysis went as follows. Paired reads were merged using FLASH 1.2.11 and were aligned to the GRCh37 human genome using BWA-MEM, after which TRA and TRB reads were extracted. An IMGT-derived reference of cassette sequences and CDR3 motifs, with pseudogenes included, was used for V and J assignment. Reads were translated in three frames, and productive CDR3s were defined as those with a C...FGXG motif and no stop codons. Clonotypes were defined as unique combinations of V-J cassette pair and CDR3 amino acid sequence. Reads were filtered by Hamming distance, thresholded by each sample's sequence error rate in mapped regions. TCRdb cleaned the public reads at Q25 with fastp, built clones with MiXCR and kept in-frame beta chains. CDR3 protein duplicates are merged, each entry listing the most common genes and DNA. TCRdb, not the original authors, processed these V and J calls. The sample yields 170,000 or so distinct CDR3 sequences; around 40% were counted once. The ten biggest clones cover roughly 5.5% of the sample.

The sample is drawn from a study of glioma-infiltrating T cells (dated by TCRdb to 2016 to 2018). With respect to the entire study: The study sequenced TCR alpha- and beta-chain repertoires from glioma tissue, from non-neoplastic brain tissue and from matched peripheral blood mononuclear cells. To measure divergence between tissue and blood T-cell populations, each tissue-infiltrating repertoire was compared with the peripheral blood repertoire of the same patient. The paired cohort was made up of three low-grade glioma patients, 7 or 8 primary glioblastoma patients and three non-glioma patients who contributed non-neoplastic brain tissue. On the study overall, not on this receptor specifically: Very few CDR3 sequences were shared between tissue and blood, attributed to high CDR3 diversity and limited sampling. VJ-independent divergence between tissue and blood was lower than expected in non-neoplastic patients but higher than expected in all gliomas, particularly low-grade gliomas. Group comparisons were based on small numbers of patients: three non-neoplastic, three low-grade glioma and about eight glioblastoma patients.

The germline V gene (reference sequence) supplies CDR1 SEHNR and CDR2 FQNEAQ. Reading from cysteine to phenylalanine, the CDR3 counts 15 amino acids. Just the 45-base CDR3 DNA is kept, in frame starting at base 1. V and J are trimmed by 2 bases and 2 bases, and the gene matches miss 3 bases of the junction. Sequenced input: glioma tissue, nonneoplastic brain tissue, or PBMCs (not recorded which). The sequence joins TRBV7-9 to TRBJ2-7, with 10 bases matching TRBD1. The source of this sequence is a human donor with low-grade glioma or glioblastoma, undergoing nonglioma brain surgery, or in good health (not recorded which). The CDR3 has the sequence CASSLSGQGAYEQYF. The bases are TGTGCCAGCAGCTTAAGTGGACAGGGGGCCTACGAGCAGTACTTC.